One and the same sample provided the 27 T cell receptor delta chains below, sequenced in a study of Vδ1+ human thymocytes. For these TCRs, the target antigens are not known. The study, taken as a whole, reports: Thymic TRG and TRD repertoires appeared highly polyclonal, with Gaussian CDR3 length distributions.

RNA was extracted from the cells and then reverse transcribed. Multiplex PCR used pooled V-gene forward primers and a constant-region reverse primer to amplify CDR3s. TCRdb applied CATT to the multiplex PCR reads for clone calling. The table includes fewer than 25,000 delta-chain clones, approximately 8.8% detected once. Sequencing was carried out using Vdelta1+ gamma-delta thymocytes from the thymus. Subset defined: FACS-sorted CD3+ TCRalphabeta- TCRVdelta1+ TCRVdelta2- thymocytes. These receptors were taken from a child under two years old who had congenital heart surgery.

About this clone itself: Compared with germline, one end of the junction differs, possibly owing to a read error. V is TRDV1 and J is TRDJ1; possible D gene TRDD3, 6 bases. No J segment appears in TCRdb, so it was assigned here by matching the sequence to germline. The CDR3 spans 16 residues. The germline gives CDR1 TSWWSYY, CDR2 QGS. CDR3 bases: TGTGCTCCTGGGGAACTTACACTGGGCTGCACCGATAAACTCATCTTT. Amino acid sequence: CAPGELTLGCTDKLIF.

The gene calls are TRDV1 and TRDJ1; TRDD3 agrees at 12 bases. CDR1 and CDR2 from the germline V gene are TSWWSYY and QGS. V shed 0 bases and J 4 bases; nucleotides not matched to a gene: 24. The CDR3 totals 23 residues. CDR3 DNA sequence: TGTGCTCTTGGGGAACTATTTGGAAACCACCCTAGCTGGGGGATACGCTGGTTCGATAAACTCATCTTT. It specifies CALGELFGNHPSWGIRWFDKLIF.

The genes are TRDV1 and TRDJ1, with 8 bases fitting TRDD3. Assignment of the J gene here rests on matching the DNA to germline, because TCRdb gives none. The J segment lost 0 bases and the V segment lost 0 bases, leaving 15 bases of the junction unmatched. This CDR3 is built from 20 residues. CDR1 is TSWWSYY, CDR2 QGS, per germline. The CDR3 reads CALGELRIPYWGDYTDKLIF. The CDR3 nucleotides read TGTGCTCTTGGGGAACTACGGATCCCGTACTGGGGGGATTACACCGATAAACTCATCTTT.

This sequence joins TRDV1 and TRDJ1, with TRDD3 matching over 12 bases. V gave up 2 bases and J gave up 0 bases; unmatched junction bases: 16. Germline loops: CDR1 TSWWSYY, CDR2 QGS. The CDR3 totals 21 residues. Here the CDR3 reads CALGEGLLGDTAGRYTDKLIF. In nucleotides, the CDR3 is TGTGCTCTTGGGGAAGGGCTACTGGGGGATACAGCCGGTCGGTACACCGATAAACTCATCTTT.

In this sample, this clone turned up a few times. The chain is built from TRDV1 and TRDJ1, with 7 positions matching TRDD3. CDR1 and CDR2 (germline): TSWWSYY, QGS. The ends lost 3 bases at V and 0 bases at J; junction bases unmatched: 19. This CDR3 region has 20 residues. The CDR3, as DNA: TGTGCTCTTGGGGAGGCCTCCCTACTCCGGGGGATCCGGTACACCGATAAACTCATCTTT. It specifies CALGEASLLRGIRYTDKLIF.

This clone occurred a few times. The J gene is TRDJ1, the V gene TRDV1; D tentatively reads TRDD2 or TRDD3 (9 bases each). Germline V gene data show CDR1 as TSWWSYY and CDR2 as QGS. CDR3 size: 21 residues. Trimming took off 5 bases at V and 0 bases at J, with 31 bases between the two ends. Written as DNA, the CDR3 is TGTGCTCTTGGGAGTTGGCCTTCCTACTTGGGGGATAGGCGGTACACCGATAAACTCATCTTT. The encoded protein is CALGSWPSYLGDRRYTDKLIF.

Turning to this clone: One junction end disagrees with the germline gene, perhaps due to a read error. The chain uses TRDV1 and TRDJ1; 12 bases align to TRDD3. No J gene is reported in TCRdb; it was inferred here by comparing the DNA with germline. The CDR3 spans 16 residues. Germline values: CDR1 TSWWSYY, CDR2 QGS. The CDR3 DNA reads TGTGCTCCTGGGGAAGACATACTGGGGGATACCCATAAACTCATCTTT. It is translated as CAPGEDILGDTHKLIF.

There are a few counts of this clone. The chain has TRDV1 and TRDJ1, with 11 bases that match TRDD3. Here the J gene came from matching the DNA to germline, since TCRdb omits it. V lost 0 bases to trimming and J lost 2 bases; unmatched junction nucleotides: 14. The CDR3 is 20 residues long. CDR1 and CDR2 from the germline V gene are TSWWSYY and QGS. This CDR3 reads CALGELCMMGDTRLTDKLIF. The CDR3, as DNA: TGTGCTCTTGGGGAACTATGCATGATGGGGGATACGCGGTTGACCGATAAACTCATCTTT.

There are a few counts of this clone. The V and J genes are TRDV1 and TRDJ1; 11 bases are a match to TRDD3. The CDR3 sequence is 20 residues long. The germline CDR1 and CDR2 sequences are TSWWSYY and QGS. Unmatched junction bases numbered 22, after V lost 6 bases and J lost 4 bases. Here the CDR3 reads CALGVPGLPRLGDTVDKLIF. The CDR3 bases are TGTGCTCTTGGAGTACCCGGCCTTCCCCGGCTGGGGGATACAGTCGATAAACTCATCTTT.

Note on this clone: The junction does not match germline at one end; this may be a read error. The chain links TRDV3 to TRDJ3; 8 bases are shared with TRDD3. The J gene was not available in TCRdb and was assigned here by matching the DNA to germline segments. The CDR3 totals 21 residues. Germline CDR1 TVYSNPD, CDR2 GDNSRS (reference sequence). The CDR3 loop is CAYKTPPYWGLSSWGTRQMFF. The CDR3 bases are TGTGCCTATAAAACTCCACCGTACTGGGGGTTGAGCTCCTGGGGCACCCGACAGATGTTTTTC.

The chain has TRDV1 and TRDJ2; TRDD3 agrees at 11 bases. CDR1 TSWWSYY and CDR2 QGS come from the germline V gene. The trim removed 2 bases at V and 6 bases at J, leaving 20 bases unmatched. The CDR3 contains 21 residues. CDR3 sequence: CALGEFYSFVLGDSGAAQLFF. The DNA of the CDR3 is TGTGCTCTTGGGGAATTTTATTCCTTCGTACTGGGGGATAGTGGGGCAGCACAACTCTTCTTT.

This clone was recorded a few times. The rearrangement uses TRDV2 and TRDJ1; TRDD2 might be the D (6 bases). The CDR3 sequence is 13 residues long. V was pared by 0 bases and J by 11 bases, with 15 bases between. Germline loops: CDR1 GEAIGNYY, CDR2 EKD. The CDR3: CACDTLFLIPLIF. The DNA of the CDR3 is TGTGCCTGTGACACCCTATTCCTAATCCCTCTCATCTTT.

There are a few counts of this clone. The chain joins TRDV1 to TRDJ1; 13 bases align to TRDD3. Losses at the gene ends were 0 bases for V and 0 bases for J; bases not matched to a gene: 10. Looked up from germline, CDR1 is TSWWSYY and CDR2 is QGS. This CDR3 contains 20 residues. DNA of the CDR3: TGTGCTCTTGGGGAACTCCAGGCCAAACTGGGGGATACGCACACCGATAAACTCATCTTT. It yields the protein CALGELQAKLGDTHTDKLIF.

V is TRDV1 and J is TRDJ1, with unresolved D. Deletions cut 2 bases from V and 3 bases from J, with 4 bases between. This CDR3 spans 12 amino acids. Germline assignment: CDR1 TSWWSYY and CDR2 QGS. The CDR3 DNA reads TGTGCTCTTGGGGAATTAGCCGATAAACTCATCTTT. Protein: CALGELADKLIF.

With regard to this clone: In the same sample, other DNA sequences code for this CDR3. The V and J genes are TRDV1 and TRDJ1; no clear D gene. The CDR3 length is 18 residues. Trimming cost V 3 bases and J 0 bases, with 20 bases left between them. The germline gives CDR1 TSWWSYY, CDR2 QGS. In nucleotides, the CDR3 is TGTGCTCTTGGGGACGTTCACCCTGGTGGATTAAACACCGATAAACTCATCTTT. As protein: CALGDVHPGGLNTDKLIF.

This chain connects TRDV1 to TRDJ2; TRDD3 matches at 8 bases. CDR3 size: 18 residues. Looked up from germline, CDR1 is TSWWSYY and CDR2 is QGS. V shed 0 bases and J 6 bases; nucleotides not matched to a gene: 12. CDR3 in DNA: TGTGCTCTTGGGGAACTAGAGTCTGGGGGAAATAAGGCAGCACAACTCTTCTTT. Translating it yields CALGELESGGNKAAQLFF.

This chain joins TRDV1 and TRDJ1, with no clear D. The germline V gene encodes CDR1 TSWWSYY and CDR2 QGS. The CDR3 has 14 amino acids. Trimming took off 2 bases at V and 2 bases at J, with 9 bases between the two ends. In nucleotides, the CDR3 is TGTGCTCTTGGGGAATTAACGTTTACCGATAAACTCATCTTT. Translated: CALGELTFTDKLIF.

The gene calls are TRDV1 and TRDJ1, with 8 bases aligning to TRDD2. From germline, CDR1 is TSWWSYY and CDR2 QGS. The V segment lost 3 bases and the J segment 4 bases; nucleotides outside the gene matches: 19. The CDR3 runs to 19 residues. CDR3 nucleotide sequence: TGTGCTCTTGGGGACCCCACTTCCTACGTAAGAGGGATTGGCGATAAACTCATCTTT. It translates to CALGDPTSYVRGIGDKLIF.

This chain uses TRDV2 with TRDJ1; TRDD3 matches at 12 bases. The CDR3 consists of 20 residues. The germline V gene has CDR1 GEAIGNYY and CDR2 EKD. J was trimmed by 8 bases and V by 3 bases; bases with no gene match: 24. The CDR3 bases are TGTGCCTGTGACCGAGGCCTTCCTACGCACTGGGGGATACAAAGGGGCAAACTCATCTTT. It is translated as CACDRGLPTHWGIQRGKLIF.

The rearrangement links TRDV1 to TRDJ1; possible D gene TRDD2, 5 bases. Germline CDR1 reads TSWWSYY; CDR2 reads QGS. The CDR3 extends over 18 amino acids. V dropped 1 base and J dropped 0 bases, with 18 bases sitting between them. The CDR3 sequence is CALGEPLPFVLNTDKLIF. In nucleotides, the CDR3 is TGTGCTCTTGGGGAACCCCTCCCCTTCGTCTTGAACACCGATAAACTCATCTTT.

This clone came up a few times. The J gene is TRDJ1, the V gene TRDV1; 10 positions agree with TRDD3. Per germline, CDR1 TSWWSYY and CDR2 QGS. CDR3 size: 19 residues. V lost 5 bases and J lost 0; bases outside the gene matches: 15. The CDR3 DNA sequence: TGTGCTCTTGGGCGCTGCTGGGGGATAGTAGAGGGGTACACCGATAAACTCATCTTT. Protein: CALGRCWGIVEGYTDKLIF.

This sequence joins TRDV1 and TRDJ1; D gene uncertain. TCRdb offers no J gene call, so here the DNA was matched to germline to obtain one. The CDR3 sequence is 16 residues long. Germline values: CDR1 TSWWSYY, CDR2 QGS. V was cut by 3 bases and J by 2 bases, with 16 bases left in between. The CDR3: CALGDPLAAPTDKLIF. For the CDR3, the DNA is TGTGCTCTTGGGGACCCACTTGCTGCGCCGACCGATAAACTCATCTTT.

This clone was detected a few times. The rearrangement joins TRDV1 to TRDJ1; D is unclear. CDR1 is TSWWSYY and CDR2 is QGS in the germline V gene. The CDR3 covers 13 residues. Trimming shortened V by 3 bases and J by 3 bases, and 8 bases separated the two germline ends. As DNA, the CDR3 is TGTGCTCTTGGGGATTTGGTACCCGATAAACTCATCTTT. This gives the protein CALGDLVPDKLIF.

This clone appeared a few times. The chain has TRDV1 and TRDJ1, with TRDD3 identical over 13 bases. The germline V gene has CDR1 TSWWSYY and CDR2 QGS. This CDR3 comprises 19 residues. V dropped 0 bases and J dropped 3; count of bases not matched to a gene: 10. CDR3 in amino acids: CALGELPCTGGYVSDKLIF. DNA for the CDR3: TGTGCTCTTGGGGAACTCCCATGTACTGGGGGATACGTTTCCGATAAACTCATCTTT.

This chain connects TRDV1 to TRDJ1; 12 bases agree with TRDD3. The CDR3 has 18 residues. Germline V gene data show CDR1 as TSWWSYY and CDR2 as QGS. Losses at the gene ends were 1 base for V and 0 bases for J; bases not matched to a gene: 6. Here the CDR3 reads CALGEPGGYARYTDKLIF. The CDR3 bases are TGTGCTCTTGGGGAACCTGGGGGATACGCTCGGTACACCGATAAACTCATCTTT.

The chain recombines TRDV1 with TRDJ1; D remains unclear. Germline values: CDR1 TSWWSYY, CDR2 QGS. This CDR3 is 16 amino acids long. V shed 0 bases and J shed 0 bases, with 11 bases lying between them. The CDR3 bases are TGTGCTCTTGGGGAACTCCCCTCGGAGTACACCGATAAACTCATCTTT. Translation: CALGELPSEYTDKLIF.

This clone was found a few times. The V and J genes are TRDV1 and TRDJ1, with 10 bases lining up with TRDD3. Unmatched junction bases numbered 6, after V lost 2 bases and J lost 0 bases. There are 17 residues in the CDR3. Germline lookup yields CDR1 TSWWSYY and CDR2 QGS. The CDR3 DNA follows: TGTGCTCTTGGGGAAAGGGGGATACGAGACAACACCGATAAACTCATCTTT. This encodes CALGERGIRDNTDKLIF.